This TCR beta chain comes out of a study of prognosis after radiotherapy for stage I lung cancer (dated by TCRdb to the early 2020s). For context, the study as a whole: About 20 stage I NSCLC patients were enrolled in Nanjing, China, between April 2018 and January 2019. Several patients had oligometastatic NSCLC after their primary tumor was surgically resected, and roughly 14 patients had newly diagnosed primary stage I lung tumors. Every patient was regarded as medically inoperable, because of comorbidities in over 10 cases and refusal of surgery in several cases. The cohort was made up of about 13 men and more than 5 women, with a median age of approximately 74 years and an age range of roughly 50 to 95 years. Some twelve patients had adenocarcinoma and several had squamous cell carcinoma as the tumor histology. SBRT was given in 3 to 5 fractions with a biologically effective dose of at least 100 Gy, using image-guided IMRT or VMAT. SBRT was not combined with any concurrent therapy in any patient. Distant metastases were developed by four of the 19 patients after SBRT, at a median of 7 months, whereas no significant progression was observed in the other 15 patients. This study profiled peripheral blood TCR beta repertoires from stage I NSCLC patients before and after stereotactic body radiotherapy and linked the repertoires to distant failure. A total of around 40 blood samples from roughly 20 patients were sequenced, with one sample obtained before and one obtained after SBRT for each patient. The study at large found these results: TRBV and TRBJ usage frequencies reportedly differed by metastasis status, in two V genes at baseline and in under 10 V and two J genes after SBRT. Post-SBRT Shannon entropy and its change from baseline were lower in patients who developed distant metastases; baseline Shannon entropy was not associated with metastases. No adjustment for multiple comparisons was applied to any of the reported P values. Tumor specificity of expanded TCR clones was not determined. The study was limited by the small cohort and short follow-up, and independent validation of the study findings is required. After SBRT, the number of unique TCR clones decreased (median about 10,000 before versus some 6,900 after; Wilcoxon paired P=0.011).

The TCR beta CDR3 region was amplified from genomic DNA by two rounds of multiplex PCR. The first PCR round used primers specific to each TRBV and TRBJ gene, with sequences filed in Chinese patent CN105087789A. Universal primers were used in the second PCR round. The Roche High Pure PCR Template Preparation Kit was used to extract genomic DNA from frozen PBMCs. An Illumina HiSeq 3000 was used to sequence the libraries paired-end with 151 bp reads. As for how the authors treated the data: Raw reads lacking the multiplex PCR primer sequences were removed with CutAdapt. High-quality paired reads were merged into contigs with PEAR. By alignment to reference sequences, MiXCR assigned TRB V, D and J gene segments to each contig. To remove sequencing errors, CDR3 sequences were clustered according to base quality and sequence similarity. Diversity was calculated as Shannon entropy divided by the natural log of the number of productive TCR sequences. To get clonality, Shannon entropy was divided by the natural log of the number of unique clonotypes, and that result was subtracted from one. The Youden index of ROC curves was used to select progression-free survival cut-offs for repertoire metrics, and analyses were performed in R 3.5.3. TCRdb reanalyzed the raw reads on its own, using fastp at Q25 for trimming and MiXCR for clone calling, and kept in-frame beta chains. Under each unique CDR3 protein, matching rows form one entry showing the most common genes and DNA. The authors' filters were not applied to this entry. This sample has tens of thousands of distinct CDR3 sequences in its table, and about 41% of those were observed once. Jointly, the top ten make up roughly a third of the sample.

All patients had node-negative disease on CT and PET/CT, and none had a history of other malignancies or had previously received chemotherapy or radiotherapy. At each of the two time points, approximately 6.2 milliliters of peripheral venous blood were collected into EDTA tubes. Ficoll-Paque Plus density-gradient centrifugation was used to isolate PBMCs. Immediately after collection, samples were stored at -80 degrees C until analysis. This clonotype was seen many times. The specificity of this receptor is unknown. Per-base quality was not reported, and no clone a single base away is much larger than it. V loses 6 bases of germline sequence and J loses 1 base, and the interval between the two ends is 10 bases. CDR3 length: 13 amino acids, cysteine to phenylalanine. This entry keeps only the CDR3 DNA: 39 bases, framed from base 1. From a lookup of the germline V gene, CDR1 and CDR2 are MRHNA and SNTAGT.

The V and J segments used are TRBV6-4 and TRBJ2-7; the D gene is perhaps TRBD1 or TRBD2, as each covers 5 bases. The sample here was PBMCs, taken before or after stereotactic body radiation therapy (not recorded which). The TCR comes from a donor over 45 with non-small cell lung cancer. The CDR3 has the sequence CASRPWGSYEQYF. The DNA sequence follows: TGTGCCAGCAGACCCTGGGGGTCCTACGAGCAGTACTTC.